The rows below give T cell receptor beta chains drawn from one sample of a study of shared clonotypes between healthy human individuals. Sequenced by immunoSEQ multiplex PCR; TCRdb stores in-frame clones only, minus some. The sample holds around 500,000 clones, less than 80% seen once. Specimen: PBMCs. These receptors came from a woman in her 40s in good health. Some clones in this sample may be carry-over from other donors' samples. CDR3s include the opening cysteine and the closing phenylalanine or tryptophan.

V,J,CDR3
TRBV2,TRBJ2-7,CASEQGTSGAYEQYF
TRBV19,TRBJ1-1,CASSHLRVAFF
TRBV2,TRBJ1-3,CASRQSSGNTIYF
TRBV5-1,TRBJ2-7,CASSRTEESSYEQYF
TRBV28,TRBJ2-3,CASRNHRGLRGDTQYF
TRBV4-3,TRBJ1-1,CASSQDGGNTEAFF
TRBV27,TRBJ2-7,CASSRAYSYEQYF
TRBV5-1,TRBJ2-7,CASSPTTGPYEQYF
TRBV2,TRBJ2-1,CASSLEAGGGNEQFF
TRBV2,TRBJ1-4,CASSRGQPNEKLFF
TRBV5-1,TRBJ2-5,CASSFLGLAGQETQYF
TRBV5-4,TRBJ1-3,CASSSTGGSGNTIYF
TRBV10-1,TRBJ2-5,CASSEVETQYF
TRBV7-9,TRBJ2-3,CASREGGFITDTQYF
TRBV27,TRBJ1-3,CAIPARGPRWGAFTGNTIYF
TRBV7-9,TRBJ2-1,CASSFQVRRPDEQFF
TRBV11-2,TRBJ2-2,CASSFSGQMTPGELFF
TRBV15,TRBJ2-3,CATSVGGSFLTDTQYF
TRBV2,TRBJ1-6,CASSSLGTLSPLHF
TRBV27,TRBJ2-1,CASSLGRTYNGQFF
TRBV9,TRBJ2-3,CASSVAPRTSGRVTDTQYF
TRBV7-2,TRBJ2-2,CASSQTSGANTGELFF
TRBV7-8,TRBJ1-5,CASSLGQGAGQPQHF
TRBV18,TRBJ2-3,CASSPFTDTQYF
TRBV7-9,TRBJ1-2,CASSLKGVHGYTF
TRBV11-1,TRBJ1-1,CASSQDRGNTEAFF
TRBV19,TRBJ2-7,CASSDGLENYEQYF
TRBV7-9,TRBJ2-1,CASSFPGLAGGEQFF
TRBV13,TRBJ1-4,CASSPRDRLNEKLFF
TRBV5-5,-,CASSLDSDEQYF
TRBV15,TRBJ1-1,CATSGRTGGFANTEAFF
TRBV7-9,TRBJ1-1,CASSLGAPARMNTEAFF
TRBV27,TRBJ1-4,CASSLLGAEKLFF
TRBV5-1,TRBJ2-3,CASSQTSGSPDTQYF
TRBV19,TRBJ2-3,CASTPTSGKSFNTQYF
TRBV7-6,TRBJ2-7,CASSLATGSYEQYF
TRBV29-1,TRBJ2-7,CSVEVISGNSYEQYF
TRBV29-1,TRBJ2-5,CSVEGPGQGAWEQYF
TRBV9,TRBJ1-1,CASSVSGQNTEAFF